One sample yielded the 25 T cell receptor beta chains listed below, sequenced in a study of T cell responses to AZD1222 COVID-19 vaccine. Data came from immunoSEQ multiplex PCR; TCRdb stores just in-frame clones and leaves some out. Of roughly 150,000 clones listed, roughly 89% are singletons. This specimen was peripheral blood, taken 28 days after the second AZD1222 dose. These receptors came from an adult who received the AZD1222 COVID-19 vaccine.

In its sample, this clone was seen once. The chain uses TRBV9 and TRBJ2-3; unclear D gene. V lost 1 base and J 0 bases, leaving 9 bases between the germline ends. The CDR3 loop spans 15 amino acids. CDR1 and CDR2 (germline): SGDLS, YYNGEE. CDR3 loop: CASSVLSESTDTQYF. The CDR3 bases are TGTGCCAGCAGCGTATTAAGCGAGAGCACAGATACGCAGTATTTT.

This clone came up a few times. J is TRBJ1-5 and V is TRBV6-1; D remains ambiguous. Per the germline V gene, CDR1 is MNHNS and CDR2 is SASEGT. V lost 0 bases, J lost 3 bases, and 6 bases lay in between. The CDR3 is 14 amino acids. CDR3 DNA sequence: TGTGCCAGCAGTGAAGCGTCGTTCAATCAGCCCCAGCATTTT. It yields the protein CASSEASFNQPQHF.

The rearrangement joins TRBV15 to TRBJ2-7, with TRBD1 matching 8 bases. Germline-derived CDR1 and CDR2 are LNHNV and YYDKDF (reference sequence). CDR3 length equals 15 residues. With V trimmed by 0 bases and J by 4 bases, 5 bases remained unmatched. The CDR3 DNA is TGTGCCACCAGCAGAGATCAGGGGGCGGGGTACGAGCAGTACTTC. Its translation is CATSRDQGAGYEQYF.

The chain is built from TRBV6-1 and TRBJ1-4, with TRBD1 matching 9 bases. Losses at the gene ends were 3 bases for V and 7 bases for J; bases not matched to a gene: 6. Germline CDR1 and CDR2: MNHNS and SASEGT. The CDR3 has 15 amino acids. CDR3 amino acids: CASSDRQGGSEKLFF. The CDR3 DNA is TGTGCCAGCAGTGATAGACAGGGGGGGAGTGAAAAACTGTTTTTT.

The CDR3 DNA reads TGTGCCATCAGGTCGGGGGCTTCGACCGGGGAGCTGTTTTTT. This gives the protein CAIRSGASTGELFF. The chain is built from TRBV10-3 and TRBJ2-2, with D perhaps given as TRBD1 or TRBD2 (6 bases each). V lost 6 bases and J 5 bases, leaving 13 bases between the germline ends. Germline V gene lookup returns CDR1 ENHRY and CDR2 SYGVKD. The CDR3 has 14 residues.

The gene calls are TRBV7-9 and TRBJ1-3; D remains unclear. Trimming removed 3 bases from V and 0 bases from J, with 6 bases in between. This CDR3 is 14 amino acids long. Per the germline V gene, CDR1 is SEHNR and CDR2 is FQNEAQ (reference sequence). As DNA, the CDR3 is TGTGCCAGCAGCTTTGGAGGCTCTGGAAACACCATATATTTT. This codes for CASSFGGSGNTIYF. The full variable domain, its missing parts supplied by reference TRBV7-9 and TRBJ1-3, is DTGVSQNPRHKITKRGQNVTFRCDPISEHNRLYWYRQTLGQGPEFLTYFQNEAQLEKSRLLSDRFSAERPKGSFSTLEIQRTEQGDSAMYLCASSFGGSGNTIYFGEGSWLTVV.

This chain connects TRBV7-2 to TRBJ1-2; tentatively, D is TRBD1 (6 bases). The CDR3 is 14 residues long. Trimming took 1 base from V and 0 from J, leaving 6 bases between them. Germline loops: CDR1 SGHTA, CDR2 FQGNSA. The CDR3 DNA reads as TGTGCCAGCAGCTTAGGGACAGCTAACTATGGCTACACCTTC. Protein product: CASSLGTANYGYTF.

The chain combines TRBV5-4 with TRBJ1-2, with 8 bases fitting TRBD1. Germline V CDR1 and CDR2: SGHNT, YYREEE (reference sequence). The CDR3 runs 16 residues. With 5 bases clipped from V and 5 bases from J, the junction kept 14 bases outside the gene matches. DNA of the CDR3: TGTGCCAGCAGTCACGGACAGGGAACCAAAATTTATGGCTACACCTTC. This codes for CASSHGQGTKIYGYTF.

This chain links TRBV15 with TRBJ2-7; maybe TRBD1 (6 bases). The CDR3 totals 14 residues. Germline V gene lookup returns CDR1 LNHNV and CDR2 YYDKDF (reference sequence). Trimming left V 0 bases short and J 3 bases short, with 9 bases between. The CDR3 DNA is TGTGCCACCAGCAGAGAACAGGGCCACTACGAGCAGTACTTC. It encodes CATSREQGHYEQYF.

CDR3 bases: TGTGCCAGCTCACCACCCGGCAGGGGCCGCGATCAGCCCCAGCATTTT. Its protein product is CASSPPGRGRDQPQHF. V is TRBV18 and J is TRBJ1-5, with TRBD1 as a possible D gene (6 bases). The CDR3 runs to 16 residues. From germline, CDR1 is KGHSH and CDR2 LQKENI. The V and J ends lost 0 bases and 5 bases respectively, with 14 bases between them.

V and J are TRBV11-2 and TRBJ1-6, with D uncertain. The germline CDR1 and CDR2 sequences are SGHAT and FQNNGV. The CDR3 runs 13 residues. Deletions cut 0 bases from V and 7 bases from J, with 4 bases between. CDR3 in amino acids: CASSLEGNSPLHF. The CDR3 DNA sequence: TGTGCCAGCAGCTTAGAAGGGAATTCACCCCTCCACTTT.

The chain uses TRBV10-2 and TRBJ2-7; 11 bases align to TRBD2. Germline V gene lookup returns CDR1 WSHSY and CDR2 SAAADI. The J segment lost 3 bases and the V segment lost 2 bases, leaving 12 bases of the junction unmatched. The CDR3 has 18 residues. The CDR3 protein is CASSEPNSRTSGLYEQYF. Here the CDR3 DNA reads TGCGCCAGCAGTGAGCCGAACTCCCGGACTAGCGGGCTCTACGAGCAGTACTTC.

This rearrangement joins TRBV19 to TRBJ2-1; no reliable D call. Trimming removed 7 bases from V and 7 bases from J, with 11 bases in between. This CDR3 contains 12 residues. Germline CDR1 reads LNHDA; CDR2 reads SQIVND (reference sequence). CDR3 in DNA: TGTGCCAGTAATTTAGTAGGGAATGAGCAGTTCTTC. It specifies CASNLVGNEQFF.

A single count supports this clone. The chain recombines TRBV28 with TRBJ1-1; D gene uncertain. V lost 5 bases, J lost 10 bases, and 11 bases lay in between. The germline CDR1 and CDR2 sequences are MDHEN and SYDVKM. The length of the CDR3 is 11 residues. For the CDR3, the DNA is TGTGCCAGCAGTCTTAGGGAGGGAGCTTTCTTT. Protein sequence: CASSLREGAFF. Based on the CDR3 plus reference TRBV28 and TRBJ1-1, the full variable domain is DVKVTQSSRYLVKRTGEKVFLECVQDMDHENMFWYRQDPGLGLRLIYFSYDVKMKEKGDIPEGYSVSREKKERFSLILESASTNQTSMYLCASSLREGAFFGQGTRLTVV.

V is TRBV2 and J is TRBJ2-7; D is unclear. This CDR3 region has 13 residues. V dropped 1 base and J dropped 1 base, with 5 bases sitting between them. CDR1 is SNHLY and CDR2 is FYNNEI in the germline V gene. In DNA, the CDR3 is TGTGCCAGCAGTGAAGGGGGATCCTACGAGCAGTACTTC. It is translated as CASSEGGSYEQYF.

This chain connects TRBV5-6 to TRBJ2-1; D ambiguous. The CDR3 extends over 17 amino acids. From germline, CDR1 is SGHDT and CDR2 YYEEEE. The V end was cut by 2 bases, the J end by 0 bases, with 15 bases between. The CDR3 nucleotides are TGTGCCAGCAGCTTATGGTTGGCGACCGTCTCCTACAATGAGCAGTTCTTC. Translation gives CASSLWLATVSYNEQFF.

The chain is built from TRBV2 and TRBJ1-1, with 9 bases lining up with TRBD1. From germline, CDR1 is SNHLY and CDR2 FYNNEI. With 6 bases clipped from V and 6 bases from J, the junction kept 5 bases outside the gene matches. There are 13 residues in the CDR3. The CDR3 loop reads CASRTGGSSEAFF. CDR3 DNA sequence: TGTGCCAGCAGGACAGGGGGTAGCTCTGAAGCTTTCTTT. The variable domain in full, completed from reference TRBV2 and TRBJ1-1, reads EPEVTQTPSHQVTQMGQEVILRCVPISNHLYFYWYRQILGQKVEFLVSFYNNEISEKSEIFDDQFSVERPDGSNFTLKIRSTKLEDSAMYFCASRTGGSSEAFFGQGTRLTVV.

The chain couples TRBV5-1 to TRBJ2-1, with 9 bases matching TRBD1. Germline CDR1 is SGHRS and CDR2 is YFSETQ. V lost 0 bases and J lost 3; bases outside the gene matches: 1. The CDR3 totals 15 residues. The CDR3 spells CASSLGTGVYNEQFF. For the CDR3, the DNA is TGCGCCAGCAGCTTGGGGACAGGGGTCTACAATGAGCAGTTCTTC.

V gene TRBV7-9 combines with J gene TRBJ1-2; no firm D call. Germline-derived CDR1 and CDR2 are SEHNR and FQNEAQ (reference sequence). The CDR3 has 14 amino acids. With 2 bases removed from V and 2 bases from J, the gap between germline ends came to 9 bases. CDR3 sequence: CASSLNLQNYGYTF. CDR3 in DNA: TGTGCCAGCAGCTTAAATCTGCAAAACTATGGCTACACCTTC. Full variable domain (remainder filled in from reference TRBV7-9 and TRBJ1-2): DTGVSQNPRHKITKRGQNVTFRCDPISEHNRLYWYRQTLGQGPEFLTYFQNEAQLEKSRLLSDRFSAERPKGSFSTLEIQRTEQGDSAMYLCASSLNLQNYGYTFGSGTRLTVV.

This CDR3 is CASSLGGQGGEQFF. DNA for the CDR3: TGTGCCAGCTCACTAGGGGGCCAGGGCGGTGAGCAGTTCTTC. This sequence joins TRBV18 and TRBJ2-1; 7 nucleotides align to TRBD1. The J segment lost 9 bases and the V segment lost 4 bases, leaving 9 bases of the junction unmatched. The CDR3 consists of 14 residues. Germline CDR1 reads KGHSH; CDR2 reads LQKENI. Full variable domain (outside the CDR3, taken from reference TRBV18 and TRBJ2-1): NAGVMQNPRHLVRRRGQEARLRCSPMKGHSHVYWYRQLPEEGLKFMVYLQKENIIDESGMPKERFSAEFPKEGPSILRIQQVVRGDSAAYFCASSLGGQGGEQFFGPGTRLTVL.

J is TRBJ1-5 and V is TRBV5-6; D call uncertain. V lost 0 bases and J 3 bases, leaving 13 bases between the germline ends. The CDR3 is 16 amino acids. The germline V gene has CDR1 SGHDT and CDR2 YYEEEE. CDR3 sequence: CASSLGPPMPNQPQHF. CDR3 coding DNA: TGTGCCAGCAGCTTGGGACCCCCGATGCCCAATCAGCCCCAGCATTTT.

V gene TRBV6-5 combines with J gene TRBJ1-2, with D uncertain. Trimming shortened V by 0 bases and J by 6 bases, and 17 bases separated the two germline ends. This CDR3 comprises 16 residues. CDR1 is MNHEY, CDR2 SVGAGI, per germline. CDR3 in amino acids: CASSYSTRQNRNGYTF. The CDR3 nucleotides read TGTGCCAGCAGTTACTCGACCCGTCAGAATAGAAATGGCTACACCTTC.

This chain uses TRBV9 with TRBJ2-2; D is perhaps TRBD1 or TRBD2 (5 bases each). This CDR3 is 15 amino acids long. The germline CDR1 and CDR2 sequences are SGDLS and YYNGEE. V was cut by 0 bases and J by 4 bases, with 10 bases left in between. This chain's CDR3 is CASSVGGAGTGELFF. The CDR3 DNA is TGTGCCAGCAGCGTAGGAGGGGCGGGCACCGGGGAGCTGTTTTTT. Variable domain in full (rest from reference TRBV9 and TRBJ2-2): DSGVTQTPKHLITATGQRVTLRCSPRSGDLSVYWYQQSLDQGLQFLIQYYNGEERAKGNILERFSAQQFPDLHSELNLSSLELGDSALYFCASSVGGAGTGELFFGEGSRLTVL.

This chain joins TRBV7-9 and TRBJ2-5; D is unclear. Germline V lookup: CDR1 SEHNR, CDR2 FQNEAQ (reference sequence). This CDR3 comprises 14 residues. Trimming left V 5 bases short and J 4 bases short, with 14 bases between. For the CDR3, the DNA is TGTGCCAGCAGCCCCTCTACTCTATCAGAGACCCAGTACTTC. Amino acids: CASSPSTLSETQYF.

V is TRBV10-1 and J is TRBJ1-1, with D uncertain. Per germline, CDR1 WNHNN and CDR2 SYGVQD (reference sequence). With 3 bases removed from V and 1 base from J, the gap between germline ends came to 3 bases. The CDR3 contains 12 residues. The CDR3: CASSESNTEAFF. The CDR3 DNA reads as TGCGCCAGCAGTGAATCGAACACTGAAGCTTTCTTT.